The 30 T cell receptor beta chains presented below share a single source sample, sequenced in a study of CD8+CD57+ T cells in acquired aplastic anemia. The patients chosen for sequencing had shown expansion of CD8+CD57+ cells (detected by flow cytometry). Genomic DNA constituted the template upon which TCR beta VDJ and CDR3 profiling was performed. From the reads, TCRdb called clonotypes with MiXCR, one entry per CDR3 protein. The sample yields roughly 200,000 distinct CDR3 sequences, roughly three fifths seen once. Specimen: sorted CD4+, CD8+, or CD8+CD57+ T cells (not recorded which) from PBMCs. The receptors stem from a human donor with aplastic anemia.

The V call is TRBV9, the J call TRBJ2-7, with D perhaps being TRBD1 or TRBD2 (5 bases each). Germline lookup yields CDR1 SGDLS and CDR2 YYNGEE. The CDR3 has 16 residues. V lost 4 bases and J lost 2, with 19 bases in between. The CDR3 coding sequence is TGTGCCAGCAGCCTAGCTCTAAGGGGTCCGCCCTACGAGCAGTACTTC. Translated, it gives CASSLALRGPPYEQYF.

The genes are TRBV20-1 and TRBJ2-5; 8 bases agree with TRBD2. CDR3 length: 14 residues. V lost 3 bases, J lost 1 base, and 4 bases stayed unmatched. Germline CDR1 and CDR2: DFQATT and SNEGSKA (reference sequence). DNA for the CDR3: TGCAGTGCTAGTAAACGGGGGGGCCAAGAGACCCAGTACTTC. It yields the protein CSASKRGGQETQYF.

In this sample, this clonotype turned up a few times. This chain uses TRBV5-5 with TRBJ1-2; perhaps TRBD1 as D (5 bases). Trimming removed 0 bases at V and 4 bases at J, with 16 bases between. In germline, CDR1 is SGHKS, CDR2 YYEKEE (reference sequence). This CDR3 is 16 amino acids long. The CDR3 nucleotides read TGTGCCAGCAGCTTGGCCGGGATTCAGGGTTTCTATGGCTACACCTTC. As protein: CASSLAGIQGFYGYTF.

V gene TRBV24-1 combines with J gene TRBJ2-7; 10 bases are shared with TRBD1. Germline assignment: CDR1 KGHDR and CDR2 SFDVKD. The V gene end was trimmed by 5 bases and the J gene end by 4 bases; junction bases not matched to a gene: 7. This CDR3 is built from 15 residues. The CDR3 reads CATSAWTGGYYEQYF. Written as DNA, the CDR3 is TGTGCCACCAGTGCCTGGACAGGGGGGTATTACGAGCAGTACTTC.

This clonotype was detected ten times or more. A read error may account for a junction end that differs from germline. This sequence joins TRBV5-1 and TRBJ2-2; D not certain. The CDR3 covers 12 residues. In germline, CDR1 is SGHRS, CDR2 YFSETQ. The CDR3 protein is CASSLNTGELFF. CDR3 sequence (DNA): TGTGCCAGCAGCCTGAACACCGGGGAGCTGTTTTTT.

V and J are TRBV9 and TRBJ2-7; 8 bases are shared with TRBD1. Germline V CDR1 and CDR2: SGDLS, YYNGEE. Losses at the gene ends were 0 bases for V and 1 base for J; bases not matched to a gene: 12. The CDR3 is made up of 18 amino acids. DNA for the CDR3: TGTGCCAGCAGCGTAGATCGGGCAGGGGGCCCTCTTTCCTACGAGCAGTACTTC. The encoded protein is CASSVDRAGGPLSYEQYF.

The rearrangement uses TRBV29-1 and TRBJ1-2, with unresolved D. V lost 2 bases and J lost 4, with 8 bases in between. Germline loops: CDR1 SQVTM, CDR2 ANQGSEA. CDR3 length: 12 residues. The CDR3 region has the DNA TGCAGCGTTGAATTTCCGTCCTATGGCTACACCTTC. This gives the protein CSVEFPSYGYTF.

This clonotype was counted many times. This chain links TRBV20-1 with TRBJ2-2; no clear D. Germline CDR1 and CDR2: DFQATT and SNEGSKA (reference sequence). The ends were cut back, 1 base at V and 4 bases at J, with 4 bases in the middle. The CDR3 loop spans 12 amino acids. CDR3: CSARVVTGELFF. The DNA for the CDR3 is TGCAGTGCTAGAGTCGTCACCGGGGAGCTGTTTTTT.

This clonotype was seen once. CDR3 residues: CASSSGQGVGEQYF. Here the CDR3 DNA reads TGTGCCAGCAGCTCGGGACAGGGGGTGGGAGAGCAGTACTTC. The J gene is TRBJ2-7, the V gene TRBV5-5; 11 bases line up with TRBD1. Germline V gives CDR1 SGHKS, CDR2 YYEKEE (reference sequence). This CDR3 has 14 amino acids. J gave up 7 bases and V 3 bases, and 6 bases lay outside the gene matches.

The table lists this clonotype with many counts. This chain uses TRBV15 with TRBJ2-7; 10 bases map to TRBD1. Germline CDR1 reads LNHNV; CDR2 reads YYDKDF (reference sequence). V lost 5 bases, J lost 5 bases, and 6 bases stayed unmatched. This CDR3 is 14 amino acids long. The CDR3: CATSLTGGRDEQYF. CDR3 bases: TGTGCCACCAGCCTGACAGGGGGCAGGGACGAGCAGTACTTC.

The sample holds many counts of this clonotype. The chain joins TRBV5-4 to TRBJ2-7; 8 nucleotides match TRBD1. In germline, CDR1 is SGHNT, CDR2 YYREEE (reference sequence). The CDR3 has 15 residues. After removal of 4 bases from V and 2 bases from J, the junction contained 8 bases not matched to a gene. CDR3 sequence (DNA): TGTGCCAGCAGCGACCGGGACAGGACTCCCTACGAGCAGTACTTC. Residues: CASSDRDRTPYEQYF.

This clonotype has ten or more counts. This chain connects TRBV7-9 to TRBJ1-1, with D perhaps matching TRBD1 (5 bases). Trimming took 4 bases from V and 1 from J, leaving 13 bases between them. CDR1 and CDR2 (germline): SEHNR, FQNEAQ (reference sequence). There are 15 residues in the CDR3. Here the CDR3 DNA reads TGTGCCAGCAGCTCCCGGGACGGAACGAACACTGAAGCTTTCTTT. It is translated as CASSSRDGTNTEAFF.

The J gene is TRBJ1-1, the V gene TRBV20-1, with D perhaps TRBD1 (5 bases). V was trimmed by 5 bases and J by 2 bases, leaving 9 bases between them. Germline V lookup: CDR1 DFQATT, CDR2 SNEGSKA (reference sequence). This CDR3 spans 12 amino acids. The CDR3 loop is CSAGGVNTEAFF. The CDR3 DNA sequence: TGCAGTGCTGGAGGGGTAAACACTGAAGCTTTCTTT.

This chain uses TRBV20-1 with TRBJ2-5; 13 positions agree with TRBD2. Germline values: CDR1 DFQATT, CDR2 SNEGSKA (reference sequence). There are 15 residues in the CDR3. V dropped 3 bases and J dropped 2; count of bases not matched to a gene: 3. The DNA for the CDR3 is TGCAGTGCTAGTGGGACTAGCGGGGCTCAAGAGACCCAGTACTTC. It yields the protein CSASGTSGAQETQYF.

The CDR3 DNA is TGTGCCAGCAGCGCCAATGGACGGAATCAGCCCCAGCATTTT. Its translation: CASSANGRNQPQHF. V gene TRBV7-6 combines with J gene TRBJ1-5; D call uncertain. The CDR3 runs 14 residues. Germline CDR1 reads SGHVS; CDR2 reads FNYEAQ. V gave up 5 bases and J gave up 4 bases, with 12 bases separating them.

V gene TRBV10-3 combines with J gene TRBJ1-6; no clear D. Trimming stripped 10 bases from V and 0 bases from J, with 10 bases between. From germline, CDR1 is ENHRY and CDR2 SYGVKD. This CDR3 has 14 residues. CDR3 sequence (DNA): TGTGCCACCACCGGGAGCTCCTATAATTCACCCCTCCACTTT. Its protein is CATTGSSYNSPLHF.

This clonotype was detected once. The DNA for the CDR3 is TGCGCCAGCAGCATAGCGGGAGATGTCTCCTACGAGCAGTACTTC. Amino acids: CASSIAGDVSYEQYF. The chain is built from TRBV5-1 and TRBJ2-7, with TRBD2 matching over 9 bases. CDR3 length: 15 amino acids. From germline, CDR1 is SGHRS and CDR2 YFSETQ. J gave up 0 bases and V 4 bases, and 5 bases lay outside the gene matches.

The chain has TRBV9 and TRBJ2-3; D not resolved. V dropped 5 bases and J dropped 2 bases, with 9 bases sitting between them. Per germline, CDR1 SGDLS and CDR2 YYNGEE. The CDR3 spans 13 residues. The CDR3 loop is CASSVTVTDTQYF. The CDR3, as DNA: TGTGCCAGCAGTGTAACGGTCACAGATACGCAGTATTTT.

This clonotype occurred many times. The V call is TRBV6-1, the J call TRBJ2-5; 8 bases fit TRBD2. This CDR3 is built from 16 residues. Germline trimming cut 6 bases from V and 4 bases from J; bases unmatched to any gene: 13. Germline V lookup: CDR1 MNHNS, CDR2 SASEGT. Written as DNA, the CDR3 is TGTGCCAGCAGCAATTCCGCGGGGGGTGGTGCAGAGACCCAGTACTTC. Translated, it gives CASSNSAGGGAETQYF.

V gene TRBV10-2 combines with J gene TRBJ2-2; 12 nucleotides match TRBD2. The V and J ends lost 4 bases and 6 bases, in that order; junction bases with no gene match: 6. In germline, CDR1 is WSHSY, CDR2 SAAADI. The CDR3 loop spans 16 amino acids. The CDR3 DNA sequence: TGCGCCAGCAGTGCCCTAGCGGGGGGGCCGTCCGGGGAGCTGTTTTTT. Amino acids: CASSALAGGPSGELFF.

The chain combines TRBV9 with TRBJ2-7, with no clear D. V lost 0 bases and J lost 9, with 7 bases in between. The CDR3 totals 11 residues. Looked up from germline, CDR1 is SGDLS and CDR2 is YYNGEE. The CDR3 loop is CASSVGGRQYF. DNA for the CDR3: TGTGCCAGCAGCGTAGGTGGCAGGCAGTACTTC.

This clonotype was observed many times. The CDR3 loop reads CASSQDGGSYEQYF. The CDR3 nucleotides read TGTGCCAGCAGCCAAGATGGGGGTAGCTACGAGCAGTACTTC. This chain connects TRBV4-2 to TRBJ2-7, with D perhaps matching TRBD1 or TRBD2 (5 bases each). Trimming left V 0 bases short and J 3 bases short, with 9 bases between. The V gene's germline CDR1 is LGHNA and CDR2 YNFKEQ. This CDR3 spans 14 amino acids.

CDR3 nucleotides: TGCGCCAGCAGCGGCTCCACAGGGGTTAGTGAAAAACTGTTTTTT. This sequence encodes CASSGSTGVSEKLFF. This chain connects TRBV4-1 to TRBJ1-4; 7 bases align to TRBD1. CDR3 length: 15 amino acids. Germline lookup yields CDR1 MGHRA and CDR2 YSYEKL. With 5 bases clipped from V and 7 bases from J, the junction kept 10 bases outside the gene matches.

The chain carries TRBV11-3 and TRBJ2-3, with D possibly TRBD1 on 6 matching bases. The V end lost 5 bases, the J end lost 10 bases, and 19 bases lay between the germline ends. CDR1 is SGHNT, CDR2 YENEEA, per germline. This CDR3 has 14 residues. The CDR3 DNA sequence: TGTGCCAGCAGCCTAGGACAGATGGGGGTGGCGCAGTATTTT. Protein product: CASSLGQMGVAQYF.

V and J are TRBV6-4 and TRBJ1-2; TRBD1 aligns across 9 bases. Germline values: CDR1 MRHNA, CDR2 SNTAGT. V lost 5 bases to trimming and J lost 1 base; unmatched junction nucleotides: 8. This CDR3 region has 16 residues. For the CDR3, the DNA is TGTGCCAGCAGTTTAGAGGGGGGACAGGGTAACTATGGCTACACCTTC. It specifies CASSLEGGQGNYGYTF.

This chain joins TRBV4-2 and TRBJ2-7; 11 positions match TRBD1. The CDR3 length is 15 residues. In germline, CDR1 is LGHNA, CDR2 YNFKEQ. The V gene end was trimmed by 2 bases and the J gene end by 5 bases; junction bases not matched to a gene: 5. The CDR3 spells CASSQRDRGMNEQYF. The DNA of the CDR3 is TGTGCCAGCAGCCAAAGGGACAGGGGGATGAACGAGCAGTACTTC.

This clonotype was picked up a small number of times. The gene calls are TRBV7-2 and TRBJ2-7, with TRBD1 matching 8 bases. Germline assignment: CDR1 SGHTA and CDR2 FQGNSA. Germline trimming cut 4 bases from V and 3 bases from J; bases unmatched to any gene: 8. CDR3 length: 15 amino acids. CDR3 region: CASSSGGTGLYEQYF. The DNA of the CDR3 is TGTGCCAGCAGCTCGGGCGGGACAGGCCTCTACGAGCAGTACTTC.

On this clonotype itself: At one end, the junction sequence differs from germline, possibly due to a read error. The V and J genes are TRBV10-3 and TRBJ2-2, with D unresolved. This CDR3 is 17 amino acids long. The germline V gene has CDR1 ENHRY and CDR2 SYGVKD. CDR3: CAISESTSASNIGELFF. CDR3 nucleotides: TGTGCCATCAGTGAGTCGACTTCGGCGTCGAACATCGGGGAGCTGTTTTTT.

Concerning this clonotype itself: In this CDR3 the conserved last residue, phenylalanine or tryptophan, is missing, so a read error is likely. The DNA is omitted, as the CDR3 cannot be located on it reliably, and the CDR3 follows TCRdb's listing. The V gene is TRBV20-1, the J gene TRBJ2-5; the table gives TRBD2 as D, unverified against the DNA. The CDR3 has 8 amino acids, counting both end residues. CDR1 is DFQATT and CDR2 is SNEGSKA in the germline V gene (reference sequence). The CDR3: CSARERTS.

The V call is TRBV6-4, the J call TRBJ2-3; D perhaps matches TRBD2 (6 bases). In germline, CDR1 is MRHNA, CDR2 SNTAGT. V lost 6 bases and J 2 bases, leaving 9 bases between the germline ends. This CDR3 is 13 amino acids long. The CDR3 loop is CASSTGDTDTQYF. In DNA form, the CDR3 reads TGTGCCAGCAGCACGGGGGACACAGATACGCAGTATTTT.